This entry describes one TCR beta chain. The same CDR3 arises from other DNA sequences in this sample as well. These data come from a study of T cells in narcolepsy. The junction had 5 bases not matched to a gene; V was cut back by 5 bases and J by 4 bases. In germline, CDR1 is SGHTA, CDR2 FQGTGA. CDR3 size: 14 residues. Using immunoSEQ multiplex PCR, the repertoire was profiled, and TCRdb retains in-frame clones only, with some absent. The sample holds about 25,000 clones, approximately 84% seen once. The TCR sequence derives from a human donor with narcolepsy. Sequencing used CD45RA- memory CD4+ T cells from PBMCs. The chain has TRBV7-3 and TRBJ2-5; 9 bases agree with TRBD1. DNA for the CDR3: TGTGCCAGCAGCGCGACAGGGGGTAGAGAGACCCAGTACTTC. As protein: CASSATGGRETQYF.